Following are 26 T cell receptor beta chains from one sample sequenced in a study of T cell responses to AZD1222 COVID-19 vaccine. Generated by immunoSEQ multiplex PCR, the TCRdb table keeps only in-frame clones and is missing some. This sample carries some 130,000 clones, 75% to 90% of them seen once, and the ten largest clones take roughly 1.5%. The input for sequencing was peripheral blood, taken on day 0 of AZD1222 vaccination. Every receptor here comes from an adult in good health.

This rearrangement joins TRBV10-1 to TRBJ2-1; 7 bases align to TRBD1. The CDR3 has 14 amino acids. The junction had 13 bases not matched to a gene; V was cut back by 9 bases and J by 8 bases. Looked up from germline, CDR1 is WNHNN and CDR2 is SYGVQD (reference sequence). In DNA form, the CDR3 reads TGCGCCAGTTCTAGGGGGCGCGAAATCCATGAGCAGTTCTTC. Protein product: CASSRGREIHEQFF.

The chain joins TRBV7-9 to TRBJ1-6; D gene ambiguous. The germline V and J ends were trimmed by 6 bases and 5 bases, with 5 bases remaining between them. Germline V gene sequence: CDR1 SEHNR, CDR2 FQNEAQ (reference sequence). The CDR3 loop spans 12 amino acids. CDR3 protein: CASSRDNSPLHF. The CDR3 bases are TGTGCCAGCAGTCGAGATAATTCACCCCTCCACTTT.

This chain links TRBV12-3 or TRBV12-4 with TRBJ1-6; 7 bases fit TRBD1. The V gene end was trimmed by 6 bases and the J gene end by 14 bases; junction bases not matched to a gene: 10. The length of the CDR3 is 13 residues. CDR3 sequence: CASSSYDREALHF. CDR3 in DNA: TGTGCCAGCAGCTCCTACGACAGGGAGGCCCTCCACTTT.

This CDR3 is CANRGDGRTDTQYF. The CDR3 DNA sequence: TGTGCCAACCGGGGTGACGGGCGCACAGATACGCAGTATTTT. The chain has TRBV18 and TRBJ2-3, with TRBD2 as a possible D gene (5 bases). The CDR3 extends over 14 amino acids. Germline V gene lookup returns CDR1 KGHSH and CDR2 LQKENI. Trimming cost V 10 bases and J 1 base, with 15 bases left between them. The full variable domain, completed using reference TRBV18 and TRBJ2-3, is NAGVMQNPRHLVRRRGQEARLRCSPMKGHSHVYWYRQLPEEGLKFMVYLQKENIIDESGMPKERFSAEFPKEGPSILRIQQVVRGDSAAYFCANRGDGRTDTQYFGPGTRLTVL.

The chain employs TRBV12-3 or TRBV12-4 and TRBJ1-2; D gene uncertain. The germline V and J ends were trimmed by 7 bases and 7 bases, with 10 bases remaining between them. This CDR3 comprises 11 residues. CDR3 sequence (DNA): TGTGCCAGCACCGCAGGAGGTGGCTACACCTTC. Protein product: CASTAGGGYTF.

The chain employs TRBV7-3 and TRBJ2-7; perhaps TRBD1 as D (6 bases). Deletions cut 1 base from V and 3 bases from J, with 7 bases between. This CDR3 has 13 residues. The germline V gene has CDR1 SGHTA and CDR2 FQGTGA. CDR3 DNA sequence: TGTGCCAGCAGCTTAAAACAGGGCTACGAGCAGTACTTC. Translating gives CASSLKQGYEQYF.

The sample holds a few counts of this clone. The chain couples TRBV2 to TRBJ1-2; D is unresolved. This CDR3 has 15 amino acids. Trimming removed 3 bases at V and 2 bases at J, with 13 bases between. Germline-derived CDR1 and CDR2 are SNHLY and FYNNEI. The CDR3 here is CASSEEASVNYGYTF. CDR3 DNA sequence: TGTGCCAGCAGTGAGGAGGCCAGCGTGAACTATGGCTACACCTTC.

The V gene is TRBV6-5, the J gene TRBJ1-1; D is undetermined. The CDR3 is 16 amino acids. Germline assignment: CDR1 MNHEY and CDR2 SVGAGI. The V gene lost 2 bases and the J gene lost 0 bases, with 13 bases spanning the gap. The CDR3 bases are TGTGCCAGCAGTTACAGACCGAACTCAATGAACACTGAAGCTTTCTTT. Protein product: CASSYRPNSMNTEAFF.

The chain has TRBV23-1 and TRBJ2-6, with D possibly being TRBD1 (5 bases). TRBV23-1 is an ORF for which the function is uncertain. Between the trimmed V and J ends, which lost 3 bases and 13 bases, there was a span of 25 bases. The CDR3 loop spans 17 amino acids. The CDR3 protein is CASSHILPRLKKGVLTF. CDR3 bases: TGCGCCAGCAGTCACATCCTCCCCAGGCTAAAAAAGGGGGTCCTGACTTTC.

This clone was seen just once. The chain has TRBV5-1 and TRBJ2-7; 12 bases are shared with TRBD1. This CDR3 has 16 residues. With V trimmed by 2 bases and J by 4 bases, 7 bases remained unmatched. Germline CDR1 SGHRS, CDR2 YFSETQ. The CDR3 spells CASSFPRGQGAYEQYF. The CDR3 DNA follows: TGCGCCAGCAGCTTTCCTCGGGGACAGGGGGCGTACGAGCAGTACTTC. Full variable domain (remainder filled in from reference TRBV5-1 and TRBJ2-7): KAGVTQTPRYLIKTRGQQVTLSCSPISGHRSVSWYQQTPGQGLQFLFEYFSETQRNKGNFPGRFSGRQFSNSRSEMNVSTLELGDSALYLCASSFPRGQGAYEQYFGPGTRLTVT.

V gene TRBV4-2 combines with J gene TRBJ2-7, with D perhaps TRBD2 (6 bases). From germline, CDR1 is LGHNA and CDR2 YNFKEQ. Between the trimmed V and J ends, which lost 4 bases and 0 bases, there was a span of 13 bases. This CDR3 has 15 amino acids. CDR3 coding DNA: TGTGCCAGCAGCCTCAGTTCGACTAGCTCCTACGAGCAGTACTTC. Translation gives CASSLSSTSSYEQYF.

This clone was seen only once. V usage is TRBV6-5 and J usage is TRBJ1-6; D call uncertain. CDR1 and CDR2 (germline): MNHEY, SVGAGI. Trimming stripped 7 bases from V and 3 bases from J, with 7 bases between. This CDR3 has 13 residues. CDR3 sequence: CASNRNYNSPLHF. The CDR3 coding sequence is TGTGCCAGCAACAGAAACTATAATTCACCCCTCCACTTT.

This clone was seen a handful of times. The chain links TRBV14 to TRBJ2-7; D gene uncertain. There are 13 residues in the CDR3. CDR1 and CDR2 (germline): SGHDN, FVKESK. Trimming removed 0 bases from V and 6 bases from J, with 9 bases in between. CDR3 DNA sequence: TGTGCCAGCAGCCAAGATTTGGGTCGCGAGCAGTACTTC. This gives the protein CASSQDLGREQYF. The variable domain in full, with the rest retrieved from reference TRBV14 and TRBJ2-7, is EAGVTQFPSHSVIEKGQTVTLRCDPISGHDNLYWYRRVMGKEIKFLLHFVKESKQDESGMPNNRFLAERTGGTYSTLKVQPAELEDSGVYFCASSQDLGREQYFGPGTRLTVT.

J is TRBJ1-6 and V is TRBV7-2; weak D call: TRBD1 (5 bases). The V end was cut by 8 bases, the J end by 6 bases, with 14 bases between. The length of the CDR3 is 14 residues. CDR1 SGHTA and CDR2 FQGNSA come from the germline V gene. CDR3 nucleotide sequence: TGTGCCAGCGGGGGACCTACCTTTAATTCACCCCTCCACTTT. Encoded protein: CASGGPTFNSPLHF.

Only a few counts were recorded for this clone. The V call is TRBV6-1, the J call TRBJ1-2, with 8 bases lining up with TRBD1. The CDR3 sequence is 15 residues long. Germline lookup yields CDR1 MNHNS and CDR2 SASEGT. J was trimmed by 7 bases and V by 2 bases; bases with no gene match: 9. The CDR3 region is CASSESQGAFGGYTF. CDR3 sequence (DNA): TGTGCCAGCAGTGAATCGCAGGGGGCATTTGGTGGCTACACCTTC.

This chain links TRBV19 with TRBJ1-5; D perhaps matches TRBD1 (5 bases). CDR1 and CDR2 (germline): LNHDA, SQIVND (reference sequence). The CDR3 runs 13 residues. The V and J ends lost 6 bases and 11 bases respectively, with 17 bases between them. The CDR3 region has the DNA TGTGCCAGTAGGATGGAGGGGCCTGGGACCCAGCATTTT. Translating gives CASRMEGPGTQHF.

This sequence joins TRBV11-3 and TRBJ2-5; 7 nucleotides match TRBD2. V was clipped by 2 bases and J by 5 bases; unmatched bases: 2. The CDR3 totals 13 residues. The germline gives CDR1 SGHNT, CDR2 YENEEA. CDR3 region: CASSLKGGETQYF. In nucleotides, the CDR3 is TGTGCCAGCAGCTTAAAGGGAGGGGAGACCCAGTACTTC.

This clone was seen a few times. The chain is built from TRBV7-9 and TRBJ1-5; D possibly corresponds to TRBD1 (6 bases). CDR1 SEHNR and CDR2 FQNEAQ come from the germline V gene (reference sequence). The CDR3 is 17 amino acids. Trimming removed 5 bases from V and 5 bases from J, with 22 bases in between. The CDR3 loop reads CASSPSWFDRRDQPQHF. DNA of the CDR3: TGTGCCAGCAGCCCATCCTGGTTTGACAGGAGGGATCAGCCCCAGCATTTT.

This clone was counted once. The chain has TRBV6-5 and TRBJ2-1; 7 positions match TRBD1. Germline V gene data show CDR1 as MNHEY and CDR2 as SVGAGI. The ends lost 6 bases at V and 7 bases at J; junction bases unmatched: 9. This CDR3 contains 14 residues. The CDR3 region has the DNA TGTGCCAGCAGACAAAAAGGGACAGTTAATGAGCAGTTCTTC. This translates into CASRQKGTVNEQFF.

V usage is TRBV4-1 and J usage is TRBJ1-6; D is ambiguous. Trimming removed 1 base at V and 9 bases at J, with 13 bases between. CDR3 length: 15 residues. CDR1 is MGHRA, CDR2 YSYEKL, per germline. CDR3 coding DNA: TGCGCCAGCAGCCAAGGGGGATGGCCGGGTTCACCCCTCCACTTT. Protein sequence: CASSQGGWPGSPLHF.

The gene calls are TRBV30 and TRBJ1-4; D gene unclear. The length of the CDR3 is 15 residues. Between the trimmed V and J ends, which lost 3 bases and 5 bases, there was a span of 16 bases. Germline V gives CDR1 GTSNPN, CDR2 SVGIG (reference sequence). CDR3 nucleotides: TGTGCCTGGAGCCCACCGTGGCCACGAAATGAAAAACTGTTTTTT. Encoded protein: CAWSPPWPRNEKLFF.

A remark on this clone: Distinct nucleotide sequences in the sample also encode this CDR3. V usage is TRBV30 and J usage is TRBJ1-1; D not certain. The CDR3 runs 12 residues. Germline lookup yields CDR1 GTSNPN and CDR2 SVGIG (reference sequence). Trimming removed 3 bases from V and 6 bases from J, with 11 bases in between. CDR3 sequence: CAWSPGGPEAFF. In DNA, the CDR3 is TGTGCCTGGAGCCCAGGTGGGCCTGAAGCTTTCTTT.

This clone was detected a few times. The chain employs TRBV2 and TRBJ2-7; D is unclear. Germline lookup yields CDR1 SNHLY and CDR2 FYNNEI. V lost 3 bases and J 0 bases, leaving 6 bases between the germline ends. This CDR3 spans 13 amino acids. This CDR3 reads CASSDVFSYEQYF. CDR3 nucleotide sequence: TGTGCCAGCAGTGATGTCTTCTCCTACGAGCAGTACTTC.

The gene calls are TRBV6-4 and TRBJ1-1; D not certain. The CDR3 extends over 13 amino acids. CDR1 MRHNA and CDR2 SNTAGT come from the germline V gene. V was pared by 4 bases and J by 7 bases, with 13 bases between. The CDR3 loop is CASSAQEGLEAFF. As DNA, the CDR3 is TGTGCCAGCAGTGCACAAGAGGGCCTTGAAGCTTTCTTT.

The CDR3 is CASSPSRVGSSPLHF. Written as DNA, the CDR3 is TGCGCCAGCAGCCCCTCGCGGGTCGGGAGTTCACCCCTCCACTTT. The chain couples TRBV5-1 to TRBJ1-6; D is uncertain. Germline V gene data show CDR1 as SGHRS and CDR2 as YFSETQ. The CDR3 totals 15 residues. V dropped 4 bases and J dropped 9 bases, with 17 bases sitting between them.

CDR3: CASRTGGMDGYTF. The CDR3 nucleotides read TGTGCCAGCAGGACAGGGGGCATGGATGGCTACACCTTC. The V and J genes are TRBV6-5 and TRBJ1-2; 10 bases fit TRBD1. V lost 6 bases, J lost 6 bases, and 4 bases stayed unmatched. The CDR3 is made up of 13 amino acids. The germline CDR1 and CDR2 sequences are MNHEY and SVGAGI.